Below are 5 T cell receptor beta chains sequenced from a single sample in a study of beta chain features in type 1 diabetes (dated by TCRdb to the late 2010s). Libraries were constructed by the immunoSEQ multiplex PCR assay. The entire amount of isolated RNA was reverse transcribed using the High Capacity cDNA Reverse Transcription Kit, so the sequenced TCRB transcripts were expressed ones. TCRdb's version of the immuneACCESS table is confined to in-frame rearrangements and falls short of the full clone set. An unresolved V gene accounts for under half of the shortfall where checked; the remainder is of unknown origin. The sample table contains around 500,000 clones; only one count was recorded for around 28% of them. The leading ten clones occupy 0.06% to 0.07% of the sample. Sequences were obtained from naive CD4+ T cells from blood. Taken with the paper, the label for cell subset or site translates to: true naive CD4+ T cells. All receptors come from a man in his late teens or twenties in good health.

The chain couples TRBV7-9 to TRBJ2-7; D not resolved. Trimming took 4 bases from V and 0 from J, leaving 10 bases between them. Germline V lookup: CDR1 SEHNR, CDR2 FQNEAQ (reference sequence). The CDR3 is 14 residues long. CDR3 amino acids: CASSSRISSYEQYF. The CDR3 DNA follows: TGTGCCAGCAGCTCCAGGATCTCCTCCTACGAGCAGTACTTC.

This clone was detected only a few times. The genes are TRBV10-3 and TRBJ1-1; unclear D gene. CDR1 and CDR2 from the germline V gene are ENHRY and SYGVKD. The CDR3 runs to 13 residues. V was cut by 3 bases and J by 1 base, with 6 bases left in between. CDR3 residues: CAISDTANTEAFF. CDR3 DNA: TGTGCCATCAGTGATACAGCGAACACTGAAGCTTTCTTT.

The V call is TRBV5-1, the J call TRBJ2-3, with a weak D call TRBD1 (6 bases). This CDR3 is 14 amino acids long. Germline loops: CDR1 SGHRS, CDR2 YFSETQ. The ends were cut back, 4 bases at V and 2 bases at J, with 11 bases in the middle. The CDR3 protein is CASSDGQFTDTQYF. The CDR3 coding sequence is TGCGCCAGCAGCGACGGACAGTTCACAGATACGCAGTATTTT.

Only a few counts were recorded for this clone. The J gene is TRBJ2-7, the V gene TRBV10-3; 11 bases agree with TRBD2. V trimming: 0 bases; J trimming: 3 bases; junction bases outside the gene matches: 4. The length of the CDR3 is 16 residues. CDR1 and CDR2 (germline): ENHRY, SYGVKD. This CDR3 reads CAISESKTSGSYEQYF. In DNA, the CDR3 is TGTGCCATCAGTGAGTCTAAAACTAGCGGGAGCTACGAGCAGTACTTC.

This chain connects TRBV4-3 to TRBJ2-6, with TRBD1 matching 8 bases. CDR1 is LGHNA, CDR2 YSLEER, per germline. The CDR3 runs to 19 residues. Trimming removed 0 bases from V and 2 bases from J; junction bases left unmatched: 9. CDR3 nucleotides: TGCGCCAGCAGCCAAGATTGGACAGGGCAGTCGGCTGGGGCCAACGTCCTGACTTTC. Its protein is CASSQDWTGQSAGANVLTF.